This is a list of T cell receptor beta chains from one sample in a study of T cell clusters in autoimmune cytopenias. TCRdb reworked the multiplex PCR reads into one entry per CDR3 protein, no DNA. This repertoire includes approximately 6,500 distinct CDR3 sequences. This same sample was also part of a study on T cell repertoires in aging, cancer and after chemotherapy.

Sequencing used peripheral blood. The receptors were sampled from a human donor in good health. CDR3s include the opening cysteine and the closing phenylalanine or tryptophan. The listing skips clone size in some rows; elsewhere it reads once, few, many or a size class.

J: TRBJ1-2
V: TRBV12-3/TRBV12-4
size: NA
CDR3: CASTPVGENYGYTF

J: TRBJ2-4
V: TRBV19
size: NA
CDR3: CASSIAVGGAAKNIQYF

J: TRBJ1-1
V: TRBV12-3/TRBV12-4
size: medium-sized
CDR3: CASSGQGDTEAFF

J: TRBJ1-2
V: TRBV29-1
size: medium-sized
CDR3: CSVELGQGGYGYTF

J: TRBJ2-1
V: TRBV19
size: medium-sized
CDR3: CASSWGGAYNEQFF

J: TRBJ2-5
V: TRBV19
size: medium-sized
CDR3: CASSIVGQGGETQYF

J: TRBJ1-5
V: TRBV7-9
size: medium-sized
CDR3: CASSQGSQPQHF

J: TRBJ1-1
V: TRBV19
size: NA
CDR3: CASIPERGYNTEAFF

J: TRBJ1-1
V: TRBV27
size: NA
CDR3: CASSPQGGTEAFF

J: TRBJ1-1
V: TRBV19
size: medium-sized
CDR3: CASREQGAQTEAFF

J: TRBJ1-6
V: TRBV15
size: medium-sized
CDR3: CATSSRNSPLHF

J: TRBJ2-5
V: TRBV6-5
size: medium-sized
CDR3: CASSYSGGHQETQYF

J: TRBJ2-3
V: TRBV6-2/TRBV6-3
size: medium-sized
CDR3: CASSYGSLYGTDTQYF

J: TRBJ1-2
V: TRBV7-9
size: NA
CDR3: CASSYRTGNEYYGYTF

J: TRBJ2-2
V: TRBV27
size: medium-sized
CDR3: CASKGAGELFF

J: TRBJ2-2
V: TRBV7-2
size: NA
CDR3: CASSLIWTNTGELFF

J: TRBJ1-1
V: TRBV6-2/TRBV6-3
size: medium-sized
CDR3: CASSPQGVHTEAFF

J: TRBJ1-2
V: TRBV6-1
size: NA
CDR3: CASSDSGTGNYGYTF

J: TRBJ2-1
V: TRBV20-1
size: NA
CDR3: CSAPTLRTGNNEQFF

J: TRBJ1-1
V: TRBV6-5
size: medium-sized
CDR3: CASSRNEQQNTEAFF

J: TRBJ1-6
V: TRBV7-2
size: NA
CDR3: CASSRTGARLGSPLHF

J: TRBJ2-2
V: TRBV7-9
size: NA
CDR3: CAQGSTGELFF

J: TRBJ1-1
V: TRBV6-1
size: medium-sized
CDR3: CASSMDRRRSEAFF

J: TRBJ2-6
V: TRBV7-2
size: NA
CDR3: CASSLYSGANVLTF

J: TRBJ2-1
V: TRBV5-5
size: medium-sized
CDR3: CASSRLAPNEQFF

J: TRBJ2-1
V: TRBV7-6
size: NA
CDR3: CASRHRLAGDEQFF

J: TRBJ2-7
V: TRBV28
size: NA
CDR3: CASTPPGLSYEQYF

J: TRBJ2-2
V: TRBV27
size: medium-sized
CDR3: CASSWDVAGELFF

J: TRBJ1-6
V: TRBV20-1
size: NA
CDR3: CSARMDRSSPLHF

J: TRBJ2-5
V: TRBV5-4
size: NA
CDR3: CASRTLSEETQYF

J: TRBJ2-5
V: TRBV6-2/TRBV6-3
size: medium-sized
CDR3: CASSNVAQETQYF

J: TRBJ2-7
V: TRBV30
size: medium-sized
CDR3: CAWSSGHGRYEQYF

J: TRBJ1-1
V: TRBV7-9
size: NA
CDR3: CASSLDGNPNTEAFF

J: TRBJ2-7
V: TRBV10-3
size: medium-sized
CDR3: CAISTDPGQGNDEQYF

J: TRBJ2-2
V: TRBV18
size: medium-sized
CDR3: CASSPWRQGRTGELFF

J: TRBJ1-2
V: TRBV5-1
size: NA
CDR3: CASSQGQTLGYGYTF

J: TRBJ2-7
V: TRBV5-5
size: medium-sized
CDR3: CASSPDRLNYEQYF

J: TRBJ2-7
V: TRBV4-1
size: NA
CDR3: CASSQEGGTPFYEQYF

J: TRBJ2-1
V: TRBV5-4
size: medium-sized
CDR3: CASSPRDREYNEQFF

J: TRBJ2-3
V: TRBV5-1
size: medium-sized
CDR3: CASSTTTDTQYF

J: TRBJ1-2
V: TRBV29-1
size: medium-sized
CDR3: CSGFVGGQVLTF

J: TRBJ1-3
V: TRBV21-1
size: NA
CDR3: CASSKAGQGITGNTIYF

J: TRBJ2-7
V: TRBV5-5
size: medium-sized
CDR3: CASRLGTGSYEQYF

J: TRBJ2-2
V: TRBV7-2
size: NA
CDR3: CASSPNWLAGELFF

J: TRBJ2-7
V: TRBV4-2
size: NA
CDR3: CASSQGLDSHEQYF

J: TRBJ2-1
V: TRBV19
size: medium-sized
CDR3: CASSTSGSSYNEQFF

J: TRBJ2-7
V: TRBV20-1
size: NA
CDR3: CSASRVQDEQYF